This entry lists 13 T cell receptor beta chains sequenced from one sample in a study of shared clonotypes between healthy human individuals. Here immunoSEQ multiplex PCR was the method, and the copy in TCRdb shows in-frame clones only, minus some. The sample consists of over a million clones, approximately 78% of them appearing once. Source material: memory CD4+ T cells from PBMCs. Subset specified: CD45RA-negative fraction. The source of these receptors is a man aged 18 to 30 in good health. Some clones in this sample may be carry-over from other donors' samples.

This rearrangement joins TRBV5-1 to TRBJ2-1; 7 nucleotides match TRBD2. This CDR3 is 13 amino acids long. CDR1 is SGHRS and CDR2 is YFSETQ in the germline V gene. Trimming took 4 bases from V and 5 from J; bases not matched to a gene: 3. CDR3: CASSRLADNEQFF. CDR3 DNA: TGCGCCAGCAGCAGGCTAGCGGACAATGAGCAGTTCTTC.

About this clone itself: The same CDR3 arises from other DNA sequences in this sample as well. The chain recombines TRBV6-1 with TRBJ1-1, with no clear D. This CDR3 is 15 amino acids long. Germline V gene data show CDR1 as MNHNS and CDR2 as SASEGT. Trimming pared 0 bases from V and 0 bases from J, leaving 8 bases between. This CDR3 is CASSEARSLNTEAFF. The DNA for the CDR3 is TGTGCCAGCAGTGAAGCGAGGTCCCTGAACACTGAAGCTTTCTTT.

CDR3 DNA sequence: TGTGCCAGCAGTTTCAGGGGGAAGAACACTGAAGCTTTCTTT. The encoded protein is CASSFRGKNTEAFF. The chain links TRBV27 to TRBJ1-1; 7 bases match TRBD1. CDR3 length equals 14 residues. The germline V gene has CDR1 MNHEY and CDR2 SMNVEV (reference sequence). After removal of 3 bases from V and 1 base from J, the junction contained 2 bases not matched to a gene.

Concerning this clone: A clone one base away is much larger, so this may be a read error. The chain is built from TRBV10-1 and TRBJ2-7; 12 bases map to TRBD1. The CDR3 length is 22 residues. CDR1 and CDR2 (germline): WNHNN, SYGVQD (reference sequence). CDR3 loop: CASNIRDRGPPDTSGSTYGQYF. Written as DNA, the CDR3 is TGCGCCAGCAACATCCGGGACAGGGGGCCCCCAGATACTAGCGGGTCCACGTACGGGCAGTACTTC.

CDR3 DNA: TGCGCCAGCAGCCCGGACGGATACGGAGGCTATGGCTACACCTTC. It yields the protein CASSPDGYGGYGYTF. The chain is built from TRBV5-1 and TRBJ1-2; unclear D gene. Trimming took 4 bases from V and 4 from J, leaving 17 bases between them. The germline V gene has CDR1 SGHRS and CDR2 YFSETQ. The length of the CDR3 is 15 residues.

The rearrangement links TRBV19 to TRBJ2-7; TRBD2 aligns across 9 bases. CDR3 size: 16 residues. In germline, CDR1 is LNHDA, CDR2 SQIVND (reference sequence). J gave up 0 bases and V 4 bases, and 7 bases lay outside the gene matches. The CDR3 loop is CASSNPRSGSSYEQYF. The DNA for the CDR3 is TGTGCCAGTAGTAATCCTCGTAGCGGGAGCTCCTACGAGCAGTACTTC. The full variable domain, completed using reference TRBV19 and TRBJ2-7, is DGGITQSPKYLFRKEGQNVTLSCEQNLNHDAMYWYRQDPGQGLRLIYYSQIVNDFQKGDIAEGYSVSREKKESFPLTVTSAQKNPTAFYLCASSNPRSGSSYEQYFGPGTRLTVT.

The V call is TRBV10-1, the J call TRBJ1-1; 9 positions match TRBD1. CDR1 WNHNN and CDR2 SYGVQD come from the germline V gene (reference sequence). The V gene end was trimmed by 3 bases and the J gene end by 5 bases; junction bases not matched to a gene: 7. The CDR3 is 15 amino acids. CDR3 in DNA: TGCGCCAGCAGTGACAACAGGGGGCGCCGAACTGAAGCTTTCTTT. This sequence encodes CASSDNRGRRTEAFF.

V and J are TRBV28 and TRBJ1-5; the D is unclear. There are 17 residues in the CDR3. V lost 6 bases and J 7 bases, leaving 25 bases between the germline ends. CDR1 is MDHEN, CDR2 SYDVKM, per germline. CDR3 sequence reads: CASSPTPTRTLWQPQHF. The CDR3 coding sequence is TGTGCCAGCAGCCCTACCCCGACAAGGACGTTATGGCAGCCCCAGCATTTT.

This clone was found a few times. This chain joins TRBV5-1 and TRBJ2-1; D not certain. The CDR3 totals 15 residues. Germline V gene sequence: CDR1 SGHRS, CDR2 YFSETQ. V was pared by 4 bases and J by 8 bases, with 19 bases between. CDR3 sequence: CASSANMAQQHEQFF. Here the CDR3 DNA reads TGCGCCAGCAGCGCCAACATGGCACAACAACATGAGCAGTTCTTC.

V usage is TRBV6-4 and J usage is TRBJ1-5; 7 positions match TRBD1. The junction had 3 bases not matched to a gene; V was cut back by 1 base and J by 9 bases. This CDR3 comprises 13 residues. Germline V lookup: CDR1 MRHNA, CDR2 SNTAGT. The CDR3 protein is CASSDFYRGPQHF. CDR3 DNA: TGTGCCAGCAGTGACTTCTACAGGGGGCCCCAGCATTTT.

This clone was counted many times. The genes are TRBV2 and TRBJ2-2; 8 nucleotides line up with TRBD1. Losses at the gene ends were 8 bases for V and 3 bases for J; bases not matched to a gene: 5. In germline, CDR1 is SNHLY, CDR2 FYNNEI. This CDR3 region has 14 residues. CDR3 protein: CASRRGRDTGELFF. The CDR3 nucleotides are TGTGCCAGCCGCAGGGGGCGTGACACCGGGGAGCTGTTTTTT.

The chain couples TRBV2 to TRBJ2-5, with D possibly TRBD2 on 6 matching bases. Germline values: CDR1 SNHLY, CDR2 FYNNEI. V was cut by 6 bases and J by 2 bases, with 13 bases left in between. The CDR3 spans 14 residues. CDR3 sequence reads: CASRAGTSQETQYF. The CDR3 nucleotides read TGTGCCAGCAGAGCCGGGACTTCGCAAGAGACCCAGTACTTC.

This clone occurred a few times. Within the sample, other DNA sequences also encode this same CDR3. V usage is TRBV9 and J usage is TRBJ1-1; possibly TRBD1 for D (5 bases). This CDR3 contains 14 residues. The V and J ends lost 0 bases and 4 bases respectively, with 10 bases between them. Germline loops: CDR1 SGDLS, CDR2 YYNGEE. In DNA, the CDR3 is TGTGCCAGCAGCGTAGATCCGGGGGGCACTGAAGCTTTCTTT. As protein: CASSVDPGGTEAFF.